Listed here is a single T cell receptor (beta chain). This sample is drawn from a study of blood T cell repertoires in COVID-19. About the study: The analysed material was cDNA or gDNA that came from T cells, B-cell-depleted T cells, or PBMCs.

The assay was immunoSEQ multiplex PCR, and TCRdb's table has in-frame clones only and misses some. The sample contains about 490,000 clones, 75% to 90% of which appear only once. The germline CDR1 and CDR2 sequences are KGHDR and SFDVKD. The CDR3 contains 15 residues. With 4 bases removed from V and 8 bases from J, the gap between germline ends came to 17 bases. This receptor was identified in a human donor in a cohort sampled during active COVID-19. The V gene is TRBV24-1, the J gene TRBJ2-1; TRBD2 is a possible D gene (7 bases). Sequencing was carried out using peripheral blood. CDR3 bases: TGTGCCACCAGTGACCCAGTCGGGGGGCGCGATGAGCAGTTCTTC. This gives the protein CATSDPVGGRDEQFF.